The 14 T cell receptor beta chains given below trace back to one sample, sequenced in a study of radiotherapy plus CTLA-4 blockade in lung cancer. The protocol was immunoSEQ multiplex PCR, while the TCRdb copy is restricted to in-frame clones and leaves out a portion. Counted here are tens of thousands of clones, roughly 80% occurring once; the ten biggest clones make up roughly 8.5%. Sequencing was performed on peripheral blood, taken from a patient treated with radiotherapy plus ipilimumab. The source of these receptors is a human donor with non-small cell lung cancer who had a complete response to radiotherapy plus ipilimumab.

The gene calls are TRBV29-1 and TRBJ1-2; 9 bases match TRBD1. V lost 5 bases, J lost 6 bases, and 4 bases stayed unmatched. The CDR3 extends over 12 amino acids. CDR1 is SQVTM, CDR2 ANQGSEA, per germline. The CDR3 loop is CSVSRTGDGYTF. Written as DNA, the CDR3 is TGCAGCGTTTCTCGGACAGGGGATGGCTACACCTTC.

This chain links TRBV9 with TRBJ2-1; a weak D match, TRBD2 (9 bases). Trimming stripped 3 bases from V and 8 bases from J, with 21 bases between. This CDR3 contains 16 residues. Germline V gives CDR1 SGDLS, CDR2 YYNGEE. CDR3 bases: TGTGCCAGCAGCGCAGGGGGCGGGGGGGCCATCTATGAGCAGTTCTTC. It codes for CASSAGGGGAIYEQFF.

The V gene is TRBV7-2, the J gene TRBJ1-1; TRBD1 might be the D (5 bases). Germline CDR1 SGHTA, CDR2 FQGNSA. The CDR3 contains 14 residues. Between the trimmed V and J ends, which lost 6 bases and 0 bases, there was a span of 11 bases. CDR3 loop: CASRTGTMNTEAFF. CDR3 nucleotides: TGTGCCAGCAGAACCGGGACTATGAACACTGAAGCTTTCTTT.

This clone occurred once. The chain carries TRBV12-5 and TRBJ2-6, with 12 positions matching TRBD1. The J segment lost 3 bases and the V segment lost 0 bases, leaving 9 bases of the junction unmatched. Germline V gene lookup returns CDR1 LGHNT and CDR2 FRNRAP. CDR3 length equals 20 residues. This CDR3 reads CASGLVLPGQGAGGANVLTF. The CDR3 bases are TGTGCTAGTGGTTTGGTTCTGCCGGGACAGGGGGCTGGTGGGGCCAACGTCCTGACTTTC.

The chain carries TRBV10-3 and TRBJ1-4; possible D gene TRBD1, 6 bases. V gave up 3 bases and J gave up 10 bases, with 18 bases separating them. The length of the CDR3 is 15 residues. Germline V gene lookup returns CDR1 ENHRY and CDR2 SYGVKD. The CDR3 DNA is TGTGCCATCAGTGATACCGAGGGGGATGGGGGAAAACTGTTTTTT. As protein: CAISDTEGDGGKLFF.

As DNA, the CDR3 is TGCGCCAGCAGTGGGGCAGACAGCAAGCCCCAGCATTTT. Translating it yields CASSGADSKPQHF. The chain recombines TRBV10-1 with TRBJ1-5; D possibly corresponds to TRBD1 (5 bases). V lost 4 bases to trimming and J lost 8 bases, with 12 bases between them. Germline loops: CDR1 WNHNN, CDR2 SYGVQD (reference sequence). This CDR3 has 13 amino acids.

V and J are TRBV27 and TRBJ2-3, with a possible D match to TRBD2 (6 bases). This CDR3 contains 16 residues. Germline CDR1 reads MNHEY; CDR2 reads SMNVEV (reference sequence). V shed 6 bases and J shed 2 bases, with 18 bases lying between them. CDR3 in amino acids: CASSPTASEYTDTQYF. CDR3 bases: TGTGCCAGCAGCCCAACGGCTAGCGAGTACACAGATACGCAGTATTTT.

The CDR3 is CASSRDRSSYEQYF. CDR3 coding DNA: TGTGCCAGCAGCCGCGACAGGAGCTCCTACGAGCAGTACTTC. V and J are TRBV5-6 and TRBJ2-5; TRBD1 is a possible D gene (6 bases). TRBJ2-7 matches the DNA end more closely, so the J call is doubtful. The CDR3 runs to 14 residues. The germline gives CDR1 SGHDT, CDR2 YYEEEE.

This chain uses TRBV19 with TRBJ2-1, with D maybe TRBD1 (5 bases). The V gene's germline CDR1 is LNHDA and CDR2 SQIVND (reference sequence). With 5 bases removed from V and 0 bases from J, the gap between germline ends came to 11 bases. This CDR3 spans 15 amino acids. CDR3 protein: CASSAQESSYNEQFF. The CDR3 DNA sequence: TGTGCCAGTAGTGCACAGGAGAGCTCCTACAATGAGCAGTTCTTC.

The chain carries TRBV7-9 and TRBJ2-5, with D possibly TRBD2 on 6 matching bases. Germline loops: CDR1 SEHNR, CDR2 FQNEAQ (reference sequence). V lost 0 bases and J lost 5, with 10 bases in between. CDR3 length equals 14 residues. The CDR3 sequence is CASSLAGGRETQYF. CDR3 coding DNA: TGTGCCAGCAGCTTAGCGGGGGGTCGTGAGACCCAGTACTTC.

This clone appeared a few times. This chain connects TRBV7-9 to TRBJ2-7; possibly TRBD2 for D (5 bases). The V end lost 5 bases, the J end lost 1 base, and 12 bases lay between the germline ends. CDR3 length: 14 residues. From germline, CDR1 is SEHNR and CDR2 FQNEAQ (reference sequence). The CDR3 here is CASSAARGSYEQYF. In nucleotides, the CDR3 is TGTGCCAGCAGCGCGGCGAGAGGGTCCTACGAGCAGTACTTC.

This clone has only one observation. The chain recombines TRBV7-2 with TRBJ2-5; 12 positions agree with TRBD2. J lost 1 base, V lost 2 bases, and 5 bases had no gene match. This CDR3 comprises 17 residues. The germline CDR1 and CDR2 sequences are SGHTA and FQGNSA. The CDR3 coding sequence is TGTGCCAGCAGCTTAACTAGCGGGAGGAAGAGCCAAGAGACCCAGTACTTC. Amino acids: CASSLTSGRKSQETQYF. The full variable domain, with the rest looked up from reference TRBV7-2 and TRBJ2-5, is GAGVSQSPSNKVTEKGKDVELRCDPISGHTALYWYRQSLGQGLEFLIYFQGNSAPDKSGLPSDRFSAERTGGSVSTLTIQRTQQEDSAVYLCASSLTSGRKSQETQYFGPGTRLLVL.

This chain joins TRBV4-2 and TRBJ2-2; no clear D gene. This CDR3 has 16 residues. The germline V gene has CDR1 LGHNA and CDR2 YNFKEQ. V was trimmed by 4 bases and J by 1 base, leaving 13 bases between them. The CDR3 loop is CASSPLPSQNTGELFF. The CDR3 coding sequence is TGTGCCAGCAGCCCACTCCCGTCTCAGAACACCGGGGAGCTGTTTTTT.

In its sample, this clone was seen once. This sequence joins TRBV5-6 and TRBJ1-1; D call uncertain. Germline V gene sequence: CDR1 SGHDT, CDR2 YYEEEE. The length of the CDR3 is 15 residues. Trimming left V 4 bases short and J 0 bases short, with 13 bases between. The CDR3 coding sequence is TGTGCCAGCAGCCTGCGGCGGGATATGAACACTGAAGCTTTCTTT. It codes for CASSLRRDMNTEAFF.